The rows below give T cell receptor beta chains drawn from one sample of a study of T-cell memory formation after mild COVID-19. TCRdb ran MiXCR on the 5' RACE reads and lists one entry per CDR3 protein. The sample lists some 210,000 distinct CDR3 sequences, around 30% occurring once. The sequencing input was PBMCs or a T cell subset sorted from them (not recorded which). Receptors were obtained from an adult woman who had mild COVID-19 (a few samples of this study predate the infection). Cell type and time point are not known. The CDR3 runs from the conserved cysteine through the conserved F or W. The D gene is left open where the match is weak. Size tells how often a clone was seen (once, few, many) or the class of an expanded clone, and some rows leave it out.

clone_size d_call j_call v_call cdr3_nt cdr3_aa
few TRBD2 TRBJ2-1 TRBV28 TGTGCCAGCAGACCGGGACTAGCGGGAGCCCAGGGGCAGTTCTTC CASRPGLAGAQGQFF
- - TRBJ2-3 TRBV24-1 TGTGCCACCAGTGAGTCCCCTGGACAGGGAGGGAAAGATACGCAGTATTTT CATSESPGQGGKDTQYF
- - TRBJ1-5 TRBV24-1 TGTGCCACCAGTGCTGCCAATCAGCCCCAGCATTTT CATSAANQPQHF
once TRBD2 TRBJ2-7 TRBV12-5 TGTGCTAGTGGTTTGCCCAAGGGACTAGCGGGAGGCACCATCCGGGCGGACGAGCAGTACTTC CASGLPKGLAGGTIRADEQYF
- - TRBJ1-3 TRBV7-2 TGTGCCAGCAGCTTCCATGGGGGGGCTGGAAACACCATATATTTT CASSFHGGAGNTIYF
few TRBD2 TRBJ2-1 TRBV20-1 TGCAGTGCTAGAGATACGCGCCTAGCGGGAGACTATGAGCAGTTCTTC CSARDTRLAGDYEQFF
- TRBD2 TRBJ2-1 TRBV20-1 TGCAGTTCCTTAGCGGGCTCCTACAATGAGCAGTTCTTC CSSLAGSYNEQFF
- TRBD2 TRBJ2-1 TRBV11-2 TGTGCCAGCAGCTTAGTACTAGCGGGCTACAATGAGCAGTTCTTC CASSLVLAGYNEQFF
few TRBD1 TRBJ1-2 TRBV12-3/TRBV12-4 TGTGCCAGCAGTTCTTCCGGGACAGGGAATGGCTACACCTTC CASSSSGTGNGYTF
few - TRBJ2-1 TRBV6-5 TGTGCCAGTAGGGGGGGGAGGGGCAATGAGCAGTTCTTC CASRGGRGNEQFF
few TRBD2 TRBJ2-1 TRBV27 TGTGCCAGCAGTCCCGGGACTAGCGGGACCCACAATGAGCAGTTCTTC CASSPGTSGTHNEQFF
few - TRBJ2-1 TRBV15 TGTGCCACCAGCAGAGCTAGATACTACAATGAGCAGTTCTTC CATSRARYYNEQFF